A single sample gave rise to the 32 T cell receptor beta chains below, sequenced in a study of shared clonotypes between healthy human individuals. Libraries were prepared by immunoSEQ multiplex PCR; TCRdb keeps only in-frame clonotypes and omits some of them. The data show 1,400,000 or so clones, approximately 98.5% seen once. The specimen sequenced was naive CD4+ T cells sorted from blood. Subset given: CD45RA+ positively selected. The receptor set was obtained from a man aged 25 to 40 in good health.

The rearrangement joins TRBV5-1 to TRBJ2-2; D call uncertain. V was clipped by 2 bases and J by 5 bases, with 13 bases between them. The CDR3 length is 15 residues. Germline V CDR1 and CDR2: SGHRS, YFSETQ. The CDR3 here is CASSLPGQRTGELFF. The CDR3 nucleotides are TGCGCCAGCAGCTTACCGGGCCAACGTACCGGGGAGCTGTTTTTT.

The V and J genes are TRBV27 and TRBJ1-2, with D maybe TRBD1 (5 bases). CDR1 and CDR2 from the germline V gene are MNHEY and SMNVEV (reference sequence). V was pared by 3 bases and J by 6 bases, with 14 bases between. This CDR3 is 14 amino acids long. The CDR3 DNA sequence: TGTGCCAGCAGTTTTTTCGGGCAGGGTAATGGCTACACCTTC. The encoded protein is CASSFFGQGNGYTF.

The chain joins TRBV28 to TRBJ1-3; D gene uncertain. CDR3 size: 15 residues. CDR1 is MDHEN and CDR2 is SYDVKM in the germline V gene. V lost 4 bases and J 0 bases, leaving 10 bases between the germline ends. The CDR3 coding sequence is TGTGCCAGCAGTTCCCTTGATACCTCTGGAAACACCATATATTTT. Translation gives CASSSLDTSGNTIYF.

The chain employs TRBV5-4 and TRBJ1-3; D is uncertain. This CDR3 region has 16 residues. The germline gives CDR1 SGHNT, CDR2 YYREEE (reference sequence). V was cut by 0 bases and J by 1 base, with 11 bases left in between. The CDR3 DNA reads as TGTGCCAGCAGCTTGGCCCGGGGAACTTCTGGAAACACCATATATTTT. This gives the protein CASSLARGTSGNTIYF.

The rearrangement joins TRBV19 to TRBJ1-5; 8 bases align to TRBD1. Germline V gene data show CDR1 as LNHDA and CDR2 as SQIVND (reference sequence). Trimming cost V 7 bases and J 4 bases; bases outside gene matches: 6. The CDR3 spans 14 residues. DNA for the CDR3: TGTGCCAGTACCGGGACAGGACGGAATCAGCCCCAGCATTTT. This encodes CASTGTGRNQPQHF.

About this clone: Sequence at one end of the junction differs from germline and may be a read error. V is TRBV10-3 and J is TRBJ1-1; D gene uncertain. CDR1 is ENHRY, CDR2 SYGVKD, per germline. This CDR3 has 13 amino acids. CDR3 in DNA: TGTGCCATCAGTGAATCCCTCGGCACTGGAGCTTTCTTT. This encodes CAISESLGTGAFF.

This sequence joins TRBV5-1 and TRBJ1-1; possible D gene TRBD1, 5 bases. CDR1 SGHRS and CDR2 YFSETQ come from the germline V gene. The CDR3 has 13 residues. V lost 5 bases to trimming and J lost 3 bases, with 11 bases between them. CDR3 in DNA: TGCGCCAGCAGAGTAGGGGACGACACTGAAGCTTTCTTT. As protein: CASRVGDDTEAFF.

The J gene is TRBJ2-2, the V gene TRBV27, with TRBD2 as a possible D gene (7 bases). The CDR3 loop spans 16 amino acids. V gave up 7 bases and J gave up 4 bases, with 19 bases separating them. Germline CDR1 MNHEY, CDR2 SMNVEV (reference sequence). In nucleotides, the CDR3 is TGTGCCAGCACCTTAGGCGGGGGCTTTAGCACCGGGGAGCTGTTTTTT. This encodes CASTLGGGFSTGELFF.

This sequence joins TRBV29-1 and TRBJ1-2; 7 bases map to TRBD1. CDR3 size: 12 residues. CDR1 and CDR2 from the germline V gene are SQVTM and ANQGSEA. Trimming cost V 3 bases and J 6 bases; bases outside gene matches: 4. CDR3 region: CSVDAGGNGYTF. The CDR3 bases are TGCAGCGTTGACGCAGGGGGTAATGGCTACACCTTC. The full variable domain, rest sourced from reference TRBV29-1 and TRBJ1-2, is SAVISQKPSRDICQRGTSLTIQCQVDSQVTMMFWYRQQPGQSLTLIATANQGSEATYESGFVIDKFPISRPNLTFSTLTVSNMSPEDSSIYLCSVDAGGNGYTFGSGTRLTVV.

This clone was found once. DNA for the CDR3: TGCGCCAGCAGCTCCGGGACAGGGTTAAACACCGGGGAGCTGTTTTTT. This codes for CASSSGTGLNTGELFF. The chain is built from TRBV10-1 and TRBJ2-2; 9 bases line up with TRBD1. The germline CDR1 and CDR2 sequences are WNHNN and SYGVQD (reference sequence). Trimming took 6 bases from V and 2 from J; bases not matched to a gene: 7. The CDR3 runs to 16 residues.

The chain carries TRBV28 and TRBJ2-5; 9 nucleotides align to TRBD2. This CDR3 spans 20 amino acids. Germline CDR1 reads MDHEN; CDR2 reads SYDVKM. V lost 7 bases and J lost 1; bases outside the gene matches: 22. The CDR3 sequence is CASIPIYHQALGLAQETQYF. Here the CDR3 DNA reads TGTGCCAGCATCCCCATATACCATCAGGCCTTGGGACTAGCCCAAGAGACCCAGTACTTC.

This chain uses TRBV19 with TRBJ1-5, with D hard to call. Trimming took off 7 bases at V and 5 bases at J, with 12 bases between the two ends. The CDR3 is 13 amino acids. The germline gives CDR1 LNHDA, CDR2 SQIVND (reference sequence). The CDR3 sequence is CASKPDPDQPQHF. CDR3 nucleotides: TGTGCCAGTAAACCGGACCCGGATCAGCCCCAGCATTTT.

This chain uses TRBV30 with TRBJ1-5; D may be TRBD1 (5 bases). Deletions cut 0 bases from V and 9 bases from J, with 15 bases between. CDR3 length: 14 amino acids. Germline V lookup: CDR1 GTSNPN, CDR2 SVGIG (reference sequence). The CDR3 DNA reads as TGTGCCTGGAGTGTAATTGGGGGATCGGGGCCCCAGCATTTT. Its protein product is CAWSVIGGSGPQHF.

The chain combines TRBV28 with TRBJ1-2; 7 bases are shared with TRBD1. CDR1 is MDHEN, CDR2 SYDVKM, per germline. The J segment lost 5 bases and the V segment lost 6 bases, leaving 9 bases of the junction unmatched. The CDR3 is 14 amino acids. As DNA, the CDR3 is TGTGCCAGCAGGGGGTCACAGGGGTTGTATGGCTACACCTTC. As protein: CASRGSQGLYGYTF.

The V gene is TRBV7-2, the J gene TRBJ1-2, with TRBD1 as a possible D gene (5 bases). CDR1 is SGHTA and CDR2 is FQGNSA in the germline V gene. CDR3 length: 15 amino acids. V lost 3 bases and J 4 bases, leaving 15 bases between the germline ends. The CDR3 region is CASSFRDSGIYGYTF. For the CDR3, the DNA is TGTGCCAGCAGCTTCCGGGACTCGGGGATCTATGGCTACACCTTC.

The chain couples TRBV2 to TRBJ2-3; tentative D call: TRBD1 (5 bases). The CDR3 spans 13 residues. Germline CDR1 reads SNHLY; CDR2 reads FYNNEI. V gave up 8 bases and J gave up 5 bases, with 14 bases separating them. Written as DNA, the CDR3 is TGTGCCAGCGATCAGGGTAGAGTAGATACGCAGTATTTT. Translating it yields CASDQGRVDTQYF.

In its sample, this clone was seen once. The genes are TRBV7-6 and TRBJ1-4; 7 bases are a match to TRBD1. Germline V CDR1 and CDR2: SGHVS, FNYEAQ. Germline trimming cut 1 base from V and 7 bases from J; bases unmatched to any gene: 12. The CDR3 totals 17 residues. CDR3 in DNA: TGTGCCAGCAGCTTAGGTTTCGGACAGGCAGTTAGTGAAAAACTGTTTTTT. Protein product: CASSLGFGQAVSEKLFF.

This clone was counted once. The chain employs TRBV7-2 and TRBJ2-1, with unresolved D. Germline loops: CDR1 SGHTA, CDR2 FQGNSA. This CDR3 region has 13 residues. The V and J ends lost 0 bases and 5 bases respectively, with 5 bases between them. The CDR3, as DNA: TGTGCCAGCAGCTTAGCAAGCCACAATGAGCAGTTCTTC. As protein: CASSLASHNEQFF.

This clone showed up just once. This chain joins TRBV7-9 and TRBJ2-7; 9 positions match TRBD2. CDR1 and CDR2 (germline): SEHNR, FQNEAQ (reference sequence). The CDR3 consists of 16 residues. Trimming took 1 base from V and 0 from J; bases not matched to a gene: 4. CDR3 coding DNA: TGTGCCAGCAGCTTAGGAGCGGGAGGTTACTCCTACGAGCAGTACTTC. Amino acids: CASSLGAGGYSYEQYF.

As regards this clone: This sample includes further DNA sequences coding for the same CDR3. This rearrangement joins TRBV5-1 to TRBJ2-1, with unresolved D. The germline V gene has CDR1 SGHRS and CDR2 YFSETQ. This CDR3 comprises 14 residues. V was trimmed by 0 bases and J by 0 bases, leaving 4 bases between them. Here the CDR3 reads CASSLASSYNEQFF. The CDR3 bases are TGCGCCAGCAGCTTGGCGAGCTCCTACAATGAGCAGTTCTTC.

The V call is TRBV18, the J call TRBJ2-7, with 9 bases fitting TRBD2. This CDR3 spans 16 amino acids. With 2 bases clipped from V and 6 bases from J, the junction kept 11 bases outside the gene matches. Germline CDR1 reads KGHSH; CDR2 reads LQKENI. Here the CDR3 reads CASSPRFSGRTVEQYF. For the CDR3, the DNA is TGTGCCAGCTCACCAAGATTTAGCGGGAGAACGGTCGAGCAGTACTTC.

The chain carries TRBV5-1 and TRBJ2-5; D may be TRBD1 (6 bases). V lost 2 bases, J lost 2 bases, and 13 bases lay in between. The CDR3 is 15 amino acids. Germline lookup yields CDR1 SGHRS and CDR2 YFSETQ. CDR3 bases: TGCGCCAGCAGCTTTACCGGACAGACGCAAGAGACCCAGTACTTC. Its protein is CASSFTGQTQETQYF.

Written as DNA, the CDR3 is TGTGCCAGCACACGGGTGGAGTTTCTTGAGCAGTTCTTC. Translating it yields CASTRVEFLEQFF. The rearrangement links TRBV5-6 to TRBJ2-1; no clear D gene. Trimming took 6 bases from V and 9 from J, leaving 16 bases between them. Germline values: CDR1 SGHDT, CDR2 YYEEEE. The CDR3 sequence is 13 residues long. The variable domain in full, with the rest retrieved from reference TRBV5-6 and TRBJ2-1, is DAGVTQSPTHLIKTRGQQVTLRCSPKSGHDTVSWYQQALGQGPQFIFQYYEEEERQRGNFPDRFSGHQFPNYSSELNVNALLLGDSALYLCASTRVEFLEQFFGPGTRLTVL.

In the case of this clone: Other DNA sequences in the same sample also yield this CDR3. This CDR3 is CASSLGGYYEQYF. In DNA form, the CDR3 reads TGTGCCAGCAGTTTGGGTGGATACTACGAGCAGTACTTC. The V and J genes are TRBV28 and TRBJ2-7; no clear D gene. CDR1 is MDHEN, CDR2 SYDVKM, per germline. There are 13 residues in the CDR3. V lost 3 bases, J lost 3 bases, and 9 bases lay in between.

CDR3 sequence reads: CASSLRAGPSYEQYF. CDR3 coding DNA: TGTGCCAGCAGCTTAAGGGCAGGTCCTTCCTACGAGCAGTACTTC. This rearrangement joins TRBV7-3 to TRBJ2-7; D not resolved. Trimming left V 1 base short and J 1 base short, with 11 bases between. This CDR3 contains 15 residues. From germline, CDR1 is SGHTA and CDR2 FQGTGA.

This rearrangement joins TRBV5-1 to TRBJ2-3; no clear D. CDR3 length equals 15 residues. Germline-derived CDR1 and CDR2 are SGHRS and YFSETQ. V lost 0 bases, J lost 4 bases, and 12 bases lay in between. CDR3 in amino acids: CASSLDRSPPDTQYF. The CDR3 DNA reads as TGCGCCAGCAGCTTGGACAGATCCCCACCAGATACGCAGTATTTT.

This chain uses TRBV5-1 with TRBJ1-4; 12 bases fit TRBD1. Germline CDR1 reads SGHRS; CDR2 reads YFSETQ. The CDR3 extends over 21 amino acids. V dropped 4 bases and J dropped 3; count of bases not matched to a gene: 19. CDR3 bases: TGCGCCAGCAGCCGCCTCAACGTCCCGGGACAGGGGGCGAGGTCTAATGAAAAACTGTTTTTT. Protein sequence: CASSRLNVPGQGARSNEKLFF.

V and J are TRBV10-2 and TRBJ1-5; 7 bases line up with TRBD1. Germline values: CDR1 WSHSY, CDR2 SAAADI. The trim removed 4 bases at V and 4 bases at J, leaving 10 bases unmatched. There are 16 residues in the CDR3. Here the CDR3 DNA reads TGCGCCAGCAGTGCGCACAGGGGAAGAGGGAATCAGCCCCAGCATTTT. Its translation: CASSAHRGRGNQPQHF.

With regard to this clone: This CDR3 is also generated by other DNA sequences in the sample. The chain is built from TRBV28 and TRBJ1-1; D not certain. V was shortened by 2 bases and J by 0 bases, with 7 bases between the two germline ends. The CDR3 runs to 14 residues. The germline V gene encodes CDR1 MDHEN and CDR2 SYDVKM. CDR3 nucleotides: TGTGCCAGCAGTTTAAGGGCTTTGAACACTGAAGCTTTCTTT. This sequence encodes CASSLRALNTEAFF.

The J gene is TRBJ2-1, the V gene TRBV10-1, with 10 bases aligning to TRBD2. After removal of 7 bases from V and 4 bases from J, the junction contained 7 bases not matched to a gene. CDR3 size: 15 residues. The germline gives CDR1 WNHNN, CDR2 SYGVQD (reference sequence). CDR3 in amino acids: CASTASGSPYNEQFF. The CDR3 DNA reads TGCGCCAGCACGGCTAGCGGGAGTCCTTACAATGAGCAGTTCTTC.

As to this clone: Different DNA sequences within this sample yield the same CDR3. The chain carries TRBV27 and TRBJ2-2; 9 bases match TRBD2. CDR1 is MNHEY, CDR2 SMNVEV, per germline (reference sequence). The CDR3 covers 15 residues. The J segment lost 4 bases and the V segment lost 2 bases, leaving 2 bases of the junction unmatched. CDR3 nucleotides: TGTGCCAGCAGTTTACTAGCGGGAATCACCGGGGAGCTGTTTTTT. Protein: CASSLLAGITGELFF.

This clone was detected only once. The J gene is TRBJ2-3, the V gene TRBV11-3; 9 bases are a match to TRBD1. V shed 4 bases, J shed 2 bases, and the junction held 10 bases outside the gene matches. The CDR3 has 17 residues. The germline gives CDR1 SGHNT, CDR2 YENEEA. The CDR3, as DNA: TGTGCCAGCAGCTCTAATACACAGGGGGCGAACACAGATACGCAGTATTTT. Amino acids: CASSSNTQGANTDTQYF. Supplemented by reference TRBV11-3 and TRBJ2-3, the full variable domain reads EAGVVQSPRYKIIEKKQPVAFWCNPISGHNTLYWYLQNLGQGPELLIRYENEEAVDDSQLPKDRFSAERLKGVDSTLKIQPAELGDSAVYLCASSSNTQGANTDTQYFGPGTRLTVL.